The sample holds a few counts of the clone carrying this T cell receptor (beta chain). The sample originates from a study of identifying expanded T cells in peripheral blood. The assay was immunoSEQ multiplex PCR, and TCRdb's table has in-frame clones only and misses some. The sample consists of about 82,000 clones, roughly 89% of them appearing once. Per germline, CDR1 SQVTM and CDR2 ANQGSEA. CDR3 length: 12 residues. Trimming stripped 8 bases from V and 2 bases from J, with 12 bases between. What was sequenced was blood. The chain is built from TRBV29-1 and TRBJ1-2, with D maybe TRBD1 (5 bases). The sequence was obtained from a person aged 18 to 69 in good health. The CDR3 DNA follows: TGCAGCTTCAGCGGGGCAAACTATGGCTACACCTTC. Protein sequence: CSFSGANYGYTF.